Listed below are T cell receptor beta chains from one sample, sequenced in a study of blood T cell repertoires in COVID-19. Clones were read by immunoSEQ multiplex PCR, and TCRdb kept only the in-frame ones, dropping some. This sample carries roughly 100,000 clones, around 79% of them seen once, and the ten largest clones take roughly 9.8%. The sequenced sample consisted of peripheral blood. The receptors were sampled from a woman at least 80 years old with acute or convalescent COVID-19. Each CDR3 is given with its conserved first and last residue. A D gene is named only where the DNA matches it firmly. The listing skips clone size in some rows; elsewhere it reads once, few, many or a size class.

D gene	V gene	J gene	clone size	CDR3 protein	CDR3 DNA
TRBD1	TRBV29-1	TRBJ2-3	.	CSAGGGTDTQYF	TGCAGCGCAGGGGGTGGCACAGATACGCAGTATTTT
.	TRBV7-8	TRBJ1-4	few	CASSGGHSNEKLFF	TGTGCCAGCAGCGGGGGACACTCTAATGAAAAACTGTTTTTT
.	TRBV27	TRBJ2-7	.	CASKLGRDQFPSPRPLEQYF	TGTGCCAGCAAATTAGGGCGGGACCAATTTCCCTCTCCTCGTCCGCTCGAGCAGTACTTC
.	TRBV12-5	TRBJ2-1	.	CASAPRGWDEQFF	TGTGCTAGTGCCCCTAGGGGCTGGGATGAGCAGTTCTTC
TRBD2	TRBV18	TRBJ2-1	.	CASSPRTSGTGYNEQFF	TGTGCCAGCTCACCTCGGACTAGCGGGACGGGCTACAATGAGCAGTTCTTC
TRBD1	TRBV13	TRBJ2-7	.	CASSNRGGPYEQYF	TGTGCCAGCAGCAACAGAGGGGGCCCCTACGAGCAGTACTTC
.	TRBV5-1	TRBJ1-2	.	CASSFGSANYGYTF	TGCGCCAGCAGCTTCGGGTCCGCGAACTATGGCTACACCTTC
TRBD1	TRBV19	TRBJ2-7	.	CASSLRQGPSYEQYF	TGTGCCAGTAGTTTAAGACAGGGGCCATCCTACGAGCAGTACTTC
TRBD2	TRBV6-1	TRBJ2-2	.	CASSEIAGRNTGELFF	TGTGCCAGCAGTGAGATAGCGGGTCGGAACACCGGGGAGCTGTTTTTT
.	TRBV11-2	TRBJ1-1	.	CASSFLQGEAFF	TGTGCCAGCAGCTTCCTACAGGGCGAAGCTTTCTTT
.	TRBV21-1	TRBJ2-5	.	CASSRLAEGETQYF	TGTGCCAGCAGCAGACTAGCGGAGGGGGAGACCCAGTACTTC
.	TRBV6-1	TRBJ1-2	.	CASSEDYSGRDYTF	TGTGCCAGCAGTGAAGATTACTCAGGGAGGGACTACACCTTC
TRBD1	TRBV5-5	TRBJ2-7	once	CASSRQGTYEQYF	TGTGCCAGCAGCCGACAGGGAACCTACGAGCAGTACTTC
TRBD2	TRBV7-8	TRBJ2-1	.	CASSNPGLAGVGEQFF	TGTGCCAGCAGCAACCCGGGACTAGCGGGAGTTGGTGAGCAGTTCTTC
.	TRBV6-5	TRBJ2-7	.	CASSYSEQAGEQYF	TGTGCCAGCAGTTACTCGGAGCAGGCAGGGGAGCAGTACTTC
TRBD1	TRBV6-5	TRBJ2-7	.	CASSRGQGVYEQYF	TGTGCCAGCAGTAGGGGACAGGGAGTCTACGAGCAGTACTTC
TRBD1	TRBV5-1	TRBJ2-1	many	CASRSGTGAFYNEQFF	TGCGCCAGCAGATCCGGGACAGGGGCCTTCTACAATGAGCAGTTCTTC
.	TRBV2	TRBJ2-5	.	CASSVRYQETQYF	TGTGCCAGCAGTGTCCGTTACCAAGAGACCCAGTACTTC
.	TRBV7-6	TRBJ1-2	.	CASSPNARLGYTF	TGTGCCAGCAGCCCTAATGCACGTCTGGGCTACACCTTC
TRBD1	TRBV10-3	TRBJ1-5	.	CAISSDRGLSSNQPQHF	TGTGCCATCAGCTCCGACAGGGGGCTAAGTAGCAATCAGCCCCAGCATTTT
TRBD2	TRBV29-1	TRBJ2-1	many	CSVVPLAGYNEQFF	TGCAGCGTTGTCCCACTAGCGGGGTACAATGAGCAGTTCTTC
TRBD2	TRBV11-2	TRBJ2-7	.	CASSPPAGGIYEQYF	TGTGCCAGCAGCCCCCCAGCGGGAGGGATCTACGAGCAGTACTTC
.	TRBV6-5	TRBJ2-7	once	CASSDNSLSYEQYF	TGTGCCAGCAGCGATAACTCCCTCTCCTACGAGCAGTACTTC
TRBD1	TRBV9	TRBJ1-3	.	CASSVETGSENTIYF	TGTGCCAGCAGCGTAGAGACAGGGAGTGAAAACACCATATATTTT
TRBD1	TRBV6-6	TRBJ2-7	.	CASRMPGQATYEQYF	TGTGCCAGCAGGATGCCGGGACAGGCGACATACGAGCAGTACTTC
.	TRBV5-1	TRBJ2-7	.	CASSLTQTLEQYF	TGCGCCAGCAGCTTGACACAGACCCTCGAGCAGTACTTC